This record looks at one TCR beta chain sequence and its context. This sample is drawn from a study of blood T cell repertoires in COVID-19. Study summary: Donors in the United States, Italy and Spain gave samples during acute or convalescent COVID-19. The cDNA or gDNA used as material had been derived from T cells, B-cell-depleted T cells, or PBMCs.

V gave up 6 bases and J gave up 2 bases, with 13 bases separating them. The CDR3 has 14 amino acids. The germline V gene has CDR1 MNHEY and CDR2 SVGAGI. Original processing methods: Nucleated cell number was recorded as an estimate derived from reference gene primer amplification. Here immunoSEQ multiplex PCR was the method, and the copy in TCRdb shows in-frame clones only, minus some. V and J calls and clone size come straight from that table; D and trimming were deduced from the DNA. The sample has 68,000 or so clones, roughly 89% seen once. The sequencing input was peripheral blood. This rearrangement joins TRBV6-5 to TRBJ2-5, with D perhaps TRBD1 (5 bases). This TCR came from a man over 45 with active COVID-19. The chain's CDR3 is CASRGAGLQETQYF. The CDR3 DNA sequence: TGTGCCAGCAGAGGGGCAGGGTTGCAAGAGACCCAGTACTTC.